This T cell receptor beta chain was identified during a study of blood T cell repertoires in COVID-19. This clone was observed a single time. One Seattle source followed patients from active infection through their disease course. The CDR3 covers 13 residues. CDR1 and CDR2 (germline): MRHNA, SNTAGT. Trimming stripped 11 bases from V and 0 bases from J, with 12 bases between. The protocol was immunoSEQ multiplex PCR, while the TCRdb copy is restricted to in-frame clones and leaves out a portion. The sample lists about 370,000 clones, approximately 89% occurring once. The sequence was obtained from a woman in her twenties or thirties with COVID-19, enrolled during active disease. Sample: peripheral blood. J is TRBJ2-3 and V is TRBV6-4, with D possibly matching TRBD2 (6 bases). CDR3 bases: TGTGCCGGGTTAGCGGCGAGCACAGATACGCAGTATTTT. Translation gives CAGLAASTDTQYF.